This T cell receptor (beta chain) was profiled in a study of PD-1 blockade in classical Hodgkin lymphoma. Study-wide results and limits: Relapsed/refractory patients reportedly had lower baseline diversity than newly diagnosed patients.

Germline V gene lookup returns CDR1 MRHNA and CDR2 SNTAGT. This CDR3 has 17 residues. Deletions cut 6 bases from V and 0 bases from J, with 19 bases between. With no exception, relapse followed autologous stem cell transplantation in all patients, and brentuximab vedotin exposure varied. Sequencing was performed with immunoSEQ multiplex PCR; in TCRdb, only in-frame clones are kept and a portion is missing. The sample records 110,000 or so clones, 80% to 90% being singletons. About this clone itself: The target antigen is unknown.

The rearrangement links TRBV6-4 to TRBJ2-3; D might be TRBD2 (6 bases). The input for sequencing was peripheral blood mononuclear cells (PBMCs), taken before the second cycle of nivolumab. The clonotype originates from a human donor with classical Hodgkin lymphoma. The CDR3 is CASSPTQVGTSTDTQYF. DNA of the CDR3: TGTGCCAGCAGCCCGACCCAGGTTGGGACTAGCACAGATACGCAGTATTTT.